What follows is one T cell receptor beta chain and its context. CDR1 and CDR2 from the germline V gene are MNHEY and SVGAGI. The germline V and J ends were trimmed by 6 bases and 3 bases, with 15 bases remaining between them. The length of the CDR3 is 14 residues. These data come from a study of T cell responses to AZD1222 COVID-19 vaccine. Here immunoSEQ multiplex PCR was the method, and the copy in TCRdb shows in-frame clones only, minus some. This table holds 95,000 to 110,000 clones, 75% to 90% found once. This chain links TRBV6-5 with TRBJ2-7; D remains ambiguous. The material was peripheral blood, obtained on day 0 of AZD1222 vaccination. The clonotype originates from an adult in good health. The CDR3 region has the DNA TGTGCCAGCAGCAAATTACAGAAATTCTACGAGCAGTACTTC. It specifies CASSKLQKFYEQYF.